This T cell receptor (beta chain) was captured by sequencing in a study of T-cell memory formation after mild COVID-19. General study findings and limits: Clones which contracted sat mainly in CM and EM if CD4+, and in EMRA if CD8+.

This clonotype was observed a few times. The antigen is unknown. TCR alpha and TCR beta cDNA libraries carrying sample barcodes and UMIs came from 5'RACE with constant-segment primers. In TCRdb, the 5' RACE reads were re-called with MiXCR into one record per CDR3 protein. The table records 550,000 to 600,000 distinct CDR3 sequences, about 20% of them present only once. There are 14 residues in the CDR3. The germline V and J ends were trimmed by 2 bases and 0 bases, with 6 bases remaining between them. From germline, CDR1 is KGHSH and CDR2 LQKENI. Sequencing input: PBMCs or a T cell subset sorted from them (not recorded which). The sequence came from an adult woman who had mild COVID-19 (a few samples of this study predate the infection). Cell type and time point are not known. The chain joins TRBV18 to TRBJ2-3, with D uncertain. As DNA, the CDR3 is TGTGCCAGCTCACCAACCGCAAGCACAGATACGCAGTATTTT. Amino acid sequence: CASSPTASTDTQYF.